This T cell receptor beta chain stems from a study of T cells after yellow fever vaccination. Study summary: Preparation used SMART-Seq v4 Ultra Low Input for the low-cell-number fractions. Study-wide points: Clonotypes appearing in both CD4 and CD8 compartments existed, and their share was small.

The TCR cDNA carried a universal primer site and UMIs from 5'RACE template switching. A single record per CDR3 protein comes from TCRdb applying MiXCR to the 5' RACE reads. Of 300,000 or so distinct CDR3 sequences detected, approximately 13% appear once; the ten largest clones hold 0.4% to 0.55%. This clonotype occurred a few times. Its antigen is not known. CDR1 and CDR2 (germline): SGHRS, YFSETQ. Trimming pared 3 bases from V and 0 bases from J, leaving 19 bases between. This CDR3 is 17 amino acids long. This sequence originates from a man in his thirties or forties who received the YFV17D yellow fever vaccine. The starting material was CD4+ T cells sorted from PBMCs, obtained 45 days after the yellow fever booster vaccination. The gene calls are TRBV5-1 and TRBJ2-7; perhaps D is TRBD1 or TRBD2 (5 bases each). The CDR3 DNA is TGCGCCAGCAGCTCGACGGGACGAACGATCAGCTCCTACGAGCAGTACTTC. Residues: CASSSTGRTISSYEQYF.